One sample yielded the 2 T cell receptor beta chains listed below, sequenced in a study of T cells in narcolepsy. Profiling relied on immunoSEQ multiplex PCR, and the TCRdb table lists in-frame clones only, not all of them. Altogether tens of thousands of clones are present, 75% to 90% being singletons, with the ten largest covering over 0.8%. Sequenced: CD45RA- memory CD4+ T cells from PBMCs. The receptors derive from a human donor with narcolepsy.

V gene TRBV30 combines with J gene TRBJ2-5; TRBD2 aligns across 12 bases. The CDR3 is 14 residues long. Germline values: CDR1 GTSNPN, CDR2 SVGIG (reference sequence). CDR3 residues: CACSASGRGETQYF. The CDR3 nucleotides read TGTGCTTGCTCCGCTAGCGGGAGGGGAGAGACCCAGTACTTC.

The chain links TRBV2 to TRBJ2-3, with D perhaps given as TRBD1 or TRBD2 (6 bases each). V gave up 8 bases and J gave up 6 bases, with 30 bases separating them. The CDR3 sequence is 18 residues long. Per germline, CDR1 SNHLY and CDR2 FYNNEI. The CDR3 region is CASHQGMRRGRNGDTQYF. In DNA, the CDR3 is TGTGCCAGCCACCAGGGGATGCGTCGGGGGCGCAACGGGGATACGCAGTATTTT.